One sample yielded the 3 T cell receptor beta chains listed below, sequenced in a study of CD8+ T cells in alopecia areata. RNA was extracted and reverse transcribed into cDNA as the sequencing template. TCRdb keeps only in-frame clones here, not all; method: immunoSEQ multiplex PCR. This repertoire shows approximately 6,900 clones, around 70% found once; its top ten account for about a sixth. Treatment defined: oral pan-JAK inhibitor, 5-10 mg twice daily. Samples from alopecia areata patients were lesional scalp punch biopsies and peripheral blood. Sequenced here: skin, sampled at week 4, from a patient treated with tofacitinib. These receptors came from a human donor with alopecia areata.

The chain employs TRBV4-1 and TRBJ1-1, with D perhaps matching TRBD1 (6 bases). Germline CDR1 and CDR2: MGHRA and YSYEKL. This CDR3 is built from 12 residues. The V gene lost 4 bases and the J gene lost 8 bases, with 11 bases spanning the gap. The CDR3 DNA sequence: TGCGCCAGCAGCCGACCGGGACAAGAAGCTTTCTTT. Amino acids: CASSRPGQEAFF.

V usage is TRBV6-5 and J usage is TRBJ1-5; D is unclear. The CDR3 runs 13 residues. V was pared by 7 bases and J by 9 bases, with 16 bases between. Germline-derived CDR1 and CDR2 are MNHEY and SVGAGI. For the CDR3, the DNA is TGTGCCAGCACCAAGAGCGGCCTTGGGCCCCAGCATTTT. Protein sequence: CASTKSGLGPQHF.

The chain couples TRBV7-6 to TRBJ2-7; D is undetermined. Per germline, CDR1 SGHVS and CDR2 FNYEAQ. This CDR3 comprises 20 residues. The ends were cut back, 2 bases at V and 2 bases at J, with 28 bases in the middle. CDR3 nucleotide sequence: TGTGCCAGCAGCTTACCTTTAGTCCCCGAACGCCCAAGGAGTCCCTACGAGCAGTACTTC. Amino acid sequence: CASSLPLVPERPRSPYEQYF. Full variable domain (missing parts from reference TRBV7-6 and TRBJ2-7): GAGVSQSPRYKVTKRGQDVALRCDPISGHVSLYWYRQALGQGPEFLTYFNYEAQQDKSGLPNDRFSAERPEGSISTLTIQRTEQRDSAMYRCASSLPLVPERPRSPYEQYFGPGTRLTVT.